The sequence of this T cell receptor beta chain was determined in a study of blood T cells in healthy people across ages. The CDR3 spans 15 residues. Per the germline V gene, CDR1 is DFQATT and CDR2 is SNEGSKA (reference sequence). Trimming cost V 0 bases and J 4 bases, with 13 bases left between them. Total RNA extracted from each sample amounted to at least 5 micrograms. Sample-barcoded 5' priming and a J-beta primer mix drove a second PCR of roughly 6 to 12 cycles. TCRdb re-called the 5' RACE reads with MiXCR, one entry per CDR3 protein. The table includes approximately 790,000 distinct CDR3 sequences, around 68% detected once.

Sequencing was done on a sample of blood. The clonotype comes from a young man in good health. The chain couples TRBV20-1 to TRBJ2-1; D may be TRBD2 (6 bases). CDR3 sequence reads: CSARDPGGAYNEQFF. CDR3 DNA: TGCAGTGCTAGAGATCCAGGCGGGGCTTACAATGAGCAGTTCTTC.